This paragraph covers one TCR beta chain sequence. It has no known antigen specificity. Within one base of it there is no much larger clone, and no base qualities were kept. The source of the sample is a study of blood T cell repertoires in COVID-19 (dated by TCRdb to the early 2020s). In terms of the full investigation: Collaborator samples came from the United States, Italy and Spain and covered acute and convalescent phases of COVID-19. Samples came from the ongoing ImmuneRACE study (first 160 participants) plus 1,254 subjects from 6 global collaborators. Where HLA class I and class II types were available, the types were taken from metadata supplied by the sample provider, not from assay-based typing. The sample metadata nearly always contained a de-identified subject ID, COVID-19 status, age in years and sex. The prospective study material was composed of cDNA or gDNA derived from T cells, B-cell-depleted T cells, or PBMCs. Deeply sampled blood TCRbeta repertoires from subjects exposed to, actively infected with, or recovered from COVID-19 were included in the dataset. The repertoires were released in a freely available public database meant as a resource for research on the immune response to SARS-CoV-2.

Broader findings and caveats from the paper: How much clinical and demographic metadata was included differed by source and by participant, and the metadata was provided uncurated.

TCRbeta CDR3 regions were amplified from genomic DNA by means of the immunoSEQ Assay, a bias-controlled multiplex PCR. As for the authors' bioinformatics: Within the assay, amplification of reference gene primers was used to estimate how many nucleated cells each sample contained. Sequence reads were collapsed and filtered to measure the absolute abundance of every unique TCRbeta CDR3 rearrangement. For each sample, productive Simpson clonality was calculated as the square root of Simpson's diversity index over productive rearrangements. The source is immuneACCESS, and TCRdb retained only in-frame sequences with V and J called. Part of the clones is not carried over; for the studies checked, unresolved V genes explain less than half of this, and the remainder is unexplained. Clone size and V and J calls were adopted from that table, with D and trimming inferred from the DNA. A total of 300,000 to 400,000 clones appear in this sample, approximately 88% of them only once. The ten largest make up about 5% of the sample.

Participants in the prospective study were aged roughly 18 to 100 years, lived in about two dozen United States geographic areas, and enrolled through a virtual design. In the prospective study, cohorts were assigned on the basis of participant-reported clinical history obtained from a screening survey and a study questionnaire. For ImmuneRACE Cohort 3, a participant was defined as recovered based on two consecutive negative NP/OP PCR tests, clearance by a healthcare professional, or resolution of symptoms. In the prospective study, whole blood, serum and a nasopharyngeal or oropharyngeal swab were collected from each participant by mobile phlebotomists. Additional blood draws and questionnaires over an approximately two-month period could optionally be provided by prospective study participants. Before DNA extraction, blood samples from the prospective study were shipped at room temperature or frozen.

The germline V gene (reference sequence) yields LGHDT for CDR1 and YNNKEL for CDR2. Spanning cysteine to phenylalanine, the CDR3 consists of 14 amino acids. Of the read, only the CDR3 DNA is kept; its 42 bases are in frame from base 1. V is cut by 1 base and J by 8 bases, and the space between the germline ends is 12 bases. The source of this sequence is a man in his thirties or forties who had recovered from COVID-19. The chain joins TRBV3-1 (or the pseudogene TRBV3-2) to TRBJ2-1; the D gene is not confidently resolved. Sequencing used PBMCs or T cells enriched from blood (not recorded which). The CDR3 loop reads CASSQVSSADEQFF. The bases are TGTGCCAGCAGCCAAGTCTCTTCCGCAGATGAGCAGTTCTTC.